One and the same sample provided the 3 T cell receptor beta chains below, sequenced in a study of T-cell reconstitution after alpha-beta-depleted transplantation in children. This sample's TCRbeta library carried unique molecular identifier barcodes. TCRdb reprocessed the PCR reads via MiXCR and lists one record per CDR3 protein. Here the sample spans some 500,000 distinct CDR3 sequences, 30% to 35% being singletons. This specimen consisted of PBMCs from the stem cell graft donor, obtained from the stem cell graft. These receptors all come from a human donor who donated a stem cell graft to a child with aplastic anemia.

In this sample, this clonotype turned up a few times. V usage is TRBV20-1 and J usage is TRBJ1-1; D remains ambiguous. Trimming removed 3 bases from V and 4 bases from J, with 21 bases in between. This CDR3 contains 16 residues. Germline assignment: CDR1 DFQATT and CDR2 SNEGSKA (reference sequence). Written as DNA, the CDR3 is TGCAGTGCTAGTGATGTTCCTGGTAGGTTCGGCACTGAAGCTTTCTTT. It codes for CSASDVPGRFGTEAFF.

V usage is TRBV6-5 and J usage is TRBJ2-7; TRBD1 is a possible D gene (6 bases). Germline V gene sequence: CDR1 MNHEY, CDR2 SVGAGI. The germline V and J ends were trimmed by 7 bases and 0 bases, with 10 bases remaining between them. This CDR3 comprises 13 residues. CDR3 DNA: TGTGCCAGCACTATGGACAGCTCCTACGAGCAGTACTTC. Encoded protein: CASTMDSSYEQYF.

This clonotype was counted only a few times. In DNA form, the CDR3 reads TGCGCCAGCAGCTTGCCAAGCACGGAGGAGCAGTACTTC. This codes for CASSLPSTEEQYF. The rearrangement links TRBV5-1 to TRBJ2-7; D remains ambiguous. V gave up 1 base and J gave up 7 bases, with 12 bases separating them. Germline lookup yields CDR1 SGHRS and CDR2 YFSETQ. The CDR3 sequence is 13 residues long.